The 13 T cell receptor beta chains listed next were all sequenced from one sample in a study of blood T cell repertoires in COVID-19. TCRdb's table, derived via immunoSEQ multiplex PCR, lists solely in-frame clones and lacks some. Among approximately 210,000 clones, 80% were seen once, and the ten largest hold about 4%. Sequenced material: PBMCs or T cells enriched from blood (not recorded which). Receptor source: a man aged 25-40 years with acute COVID-19.

The V gene is TRBV7-9, the J gene TRBJ2-5; 8 nucleotides agree with TRBD1. Germline V gene lookup returns CDR1 SEHNR and CDR2 FQNEAQ (reference sequence). With 4 bases clipped from V and 5 bases from J, the junction kept 12 bases outside the gene matches. This CDR3 is 16 amino acids long. CDR3: CASSSQPRGRMETQYF. In nucleotides, the CDR3 is TGTGCCAGCAGCTCGCAGCCCAGGGGGCGGATGGAGACCCAGTACTTC.

V gene TRBV6-5 combines with J gene TRBJ1-6; D may be TRBD1 (6 bases). Trimming pared 2 bases from V and 7 bases from J, leaving 9 bases between. The germline V gene has CDR1 MNHEY and CDR2 SVGAGI. This CDR3 has 14 residues. The CDR3 loop is CASSYGTLNSPLHF. For the CDR3, the DNA is TGTGCCAGCAGTTACGGGACATTGAATTCACCCCTCCACTTT.

V gene TRBV29-1 combines with J gene TRBJ1-1; perhaps TRBD1 as D (5 bases). Deletions cut 6 bases from V and 0 bases from J, with 14 bases between. The CDR3 covers 14 residues. Germline CDR1 reads SQVTM; CDR2 reads ANQGSEA. The CDR3 protein is CSVRGIQLNTEAFF. The CDR3 region has the DNA TGCAGCGTCCGGGGGATCCAGCTGAACACTGAAGCTTTCTTT.

The V call is TRBV5-1, the J call TRBJ2-2; D is unclear. This CDR3 region has 15 residues. Germline CDR1 and CDR2: SGHRS and YFSETQ. Trimming removed 7 bases at V and 0 bases at J, with 13 bases between. The CDR3 is CASQRYGSNTGELFF. CDR3 nucleotides: TGCGCCAGCCAGCGATACGGATCGAACACCGGGGAGCTGTTTTTT. Full variable domain (outside the CDR3, taken from reference TRBV5-1 and TRBJ2-2): KAGVTQTPRYLIKTRGQQVTLSCSPISGHRSVSWYQQTPGQGLQFLFEYFSETQRNKGNFPGRFSGRQFSNSRSEMNVSTLELGDSALYLCASQRYGSNTGELFFGEGSRLTVL.

J is TRBJ1-1 and V is TRBV7-9; unclear D gene. Germline V gene data show CDR1 as SEHNR and CDR2 as FQNEAQ (reference sequence). The CDR3 is 13 amino acids. V was cut by 3 bases and J by 10 bases, with 15 bases left in between. The CDR3 reads CASSFEGVGRAFF. As DNA, the CDR3 is TGTGCCAGCAGCTTTGAGGGAGTTGGAAGAGCTTTCTTT.

The rearrangement links TRBV7-9 to TRBJ1-3, with a weak D call TRBD1 (5 bases). V lost 5 bases and J 6 bases, leaving 14 bases between the germline ends. Germline V gene sequence: CDR1 SEHNR, CDR2 FQNEAQ (reference sequence). The CDR3 is 14 amino acids. The CDR3 is CASSPMTVSNTIYF. The CDR3 DNA sequence: TGTGCCAGCAGCCCAATGACAGTGTCAAACACCATATATTTT.

This chain joins TRBV9 and TRBJ1-2, with 8 bases identical to TRBD1. The CDR3 is 16 residues long. Germline trimming cut 0 bases from V and 6 bases from J; bases unmatched to any gene: 10. Germline values: CDR1 SGDLS, CDR2 YYNGEE. CDR3 loop: CASSVGNGQGRDGYTF. The CDR3 DNA sequence: TGTGCCAGCAGCGTAGGAAATGGACAGGGAAGGGATGGCTACACCTTC.

This sequence joins TRBV5-4 and TRBJ2-7, with TRBD1 matching 7 bases. CDR3 length: 14 amino acids. V lost 4 bases, J lost 2 bases, and 6 bases stayed unmatched. CDR1 is SGHNT, CDR2 YYREEE, per germline (reference sequence). The CDR3 is CASSPLTGPYEQYF. In DNA form, the CDR3 reads TGTGCCAGCAGCCCCCTGACAGGGCCCTACGAGCAGTACTTC.

The rearrangement uses TRBV12-5 and TRBJ2-1; 15 bases line up with TRBD2. Germline V CDR1 and CDR2: LGHNT, FRNRAP. The CDR3 totals 17 residues. The ends lost 1 base at V and 8 bases at J; junction bases unmatched: 6. Here the CDR3 reads CASGLARTSGGADEQFF. The DNA of the CDR3 is TGTGCTAGTGGTTTGGCTCGGACTAGCGGGGGGGCCGATGAGCAGTTCTTC.

Written as DNA, the CDR3 is TGTGCCAGCAGCCAAAATACAGGGGGGAATTCACCCCTCCACTTT. This codes for CASSQNTGGNSPLHF. This chain joins TRBV7-9 and TRBJ1-6; 8 bases are shared with TRBD1. The germline CDR1 and CDR2 sequences are SEHNR and FQNEAQ (reference sequence). The V gene end was trimmed by 5 bases and the J gene end by 7 bases; junction bases not matched to a gene: 7. CDR3 length: 15 amino acids.

There are a few counts of this clone. The chain combines TRBV7-9 with TRBJ2-3, with D hard to call. Looked up from germline, CDR1 is SEHNR and CDR2 is FQNEAQ (reference sequence). This CDR3 is built from 14 residues. V lost 6 bases and J 2 bases, leaving 12 bases between the germline ends. The CDR3 protein is CASRREEPTDTQYF. Written as DNA, the CDR3 is TGTGCCAGCAGACGTGAAGAGCCCACAGATACGCAGTATTTT.

V usage is TRBV3-1 (or the pseudogene TRBV3-2) and J usage is TRBJ1-2; TRBD1 agrees at 7 bases. CDR1 is LGHDT and CDR2 is YNNKEL in the germline V gene (reference sequence). CDR3 length equals 16 residues. V dropped 4 bases and J dropped 2; count of bases not matched to a gene: 10. CDR3: CASSRLTKDRNYGYTF. The CDR3 DNA is TGTGCCAGCAGCCGCCTCACAAAGGACAGGAACTATGGCTACACCTTC.

This clone was picked up a small number of times. J is TRBJ2-1 and V is TRBV30; D is possibly TRBD2 (7 bases). The germline V gene has CDR1 GTSNPN and CDR2 SVGIG (reference sequence). The CDR3 loop spans 14 amino acids. V shed 3 bases and J shed 7 bases, with 16 bases lying between them. CDR3 amino acids: CAWSASGGYNEQFF. The CDR3 DNA follows: TGTGCCTGGAGCGCTTCGGGGGGCTATAATGAGCAGTTCTTC.